The T cell receptor (beta chain) described here comes from a study of cytomegalovirus exposure and HLA in healthy donors. Whole-study findings and limits: A later analysis linked a missense DCLRE1C variant to TCR beta V- and J-gene trimming. An analysis done earlier found most TCR beta V segments productive about 90% or about 30% of the time.

Of note for this clone: The target antigen is unknown.

CDR1 is MNHEY and CDR2 is SMNVEV in the germline V gene (reference sequence). With 0 bases clipped from V and 6 bases from J, the junction kept 9 bases outside the gene matches. This CDR3 has 17 residues. Donors consisted of healthy bone marrow donors. PCR primers comprised 60 Vbeta and 13 Jbeta primers. The table came from immunoSEQ multiplex PCR; TCRdb's copy has only in-frame clones and leaves some out. This sample has approximately 120,000 clones; 15% to 20% occur once, and the top ten carry approximately 2.6%. The clonotype comes from a female donor in good health and CMV-seropositive. The rearrangement uses TRBV27 and TRBJ2-7, with TRBD2 matching 12 bases. Specimen: PBMCs. In DNA form, the CDR3 reads TGTGCCAGCAGTTTATCGCGACTAGCGGGGGCGGAGTCCGAGCAGTACTTC. It is translated as CASSLSRLAGAESEQYF.